The 10 T cell receptor beta chains in this list originate from one sample, sequenced in a study of CD8 T cells in acute hepatitis C reinfection. Documented time point: naive CD8 control sorted from an acute-time-point sample. Data came from immunoSEQ multiplex PCR; TCRdb stores just in-frame clones and leaves some out. The sample has about 38,000 clones; about 83% are singletons. Sequencing input: naive CD8+ T cells from PBMCs. The receptors were gathered from a man aged 25 to 40 with chronic hepatitis C.

CDR3 in amino acids: CASKGQGGNTIYF. DNA for the CDR3: TGTGCCAGCAAGGGCCAGGGGGGAAACACCATATATTTT. The V and J genes are TRBV13 and TRBJ1-3, with D possibly matching TRBD1 (6 bases). Per germline, CDR1 PRHDT and CDR2 FYEKMQ (reference sequence). The CDR3 spans 13 residues. Deletions cut 7 bases from V and 4 bases from J, with 11 bases between.

This chain uses TRBV29-1 with TRBJ1-2; D may be TRBD1 (6 bases). Germline loops: CDR1 SQVTM, CDR2 ANQGSEA. V lost 7 bases and J 7 bases, leaving 19 bases between the germline ends. This CDR3 region has 13 residues. CDR3 sequence (DNA): TGCAGCGGATCAAGTCAGGGGTCGGGTGGCTACACCTTC. This translates into CSGSSQGSGGYTF.

In its sample, this clone was seen a few times. The V gene is TRBV9, the J gene TRBJ1-1, with 9 positions matching TRBD1. Unmatched junction bases numbered 4, after V lost 2 bases and J lost 2 bases. There are 15 residues in the CDR3. CDR1 SGDLS and CDR2 YYNGEE come from the germline V gene. The DNA for the CDR3 is TGTGCCAGCAGCGTTGGGACAGGGAGTAACACTGAAGCTTTCTTT. Translation gives CASSVGTGSNTEAFF.

CDR3: CASSVMSGDHEQYF. DNA for the CDR3: TGTGCCAGCAGCGTCATGTCGGGGGACCACGAGCAGTACTTC. This chain links TRBV9 with TRBJ2-7, with D maybe TRBD2 (6 bases). This CDR3 is built from 14 residues. The germline V and J ends were trimmed by 2 bases and 5 bases, with 14 bases remaining between them. CDR1 and CDR2 from the germline V gene are SGDLS and YYNGEE. Full variable domain (rest looked up from reference TRBV9 and TRBJ2-7): DSGVTQTPKHLITATGQRVTLRCSPRSGDLSVYWYQQSLDQGLQFLIQYYNGEERAKGNILERFSAQQFPDLHSELNLSSLELGDSALYFCASSVMSGDHEQYFGPGTRLTVT.

V and J are TRBV7-9 and TRBJ2-1, with D possibly being TRBD1 (5 bases). This CDR3 comprises 12 residues. Trimming took off 1 base at V and 11 bases at J, with 9 bases between the two ends. Germline assignment: CDR1 SEHNR and CDR2 FQNEAQ (reference sequence). Here the CDR3 reads CASSLDQGKQFF. Here the CDR3 DNA reads TGTGCCAGCAGCTTAGATCAGGGAAAGCAGTTCTTC.

CDR3 sequence reads: CASRSSEASRNEQFF. DNA of the CDR3: TGTGCCAGCAGGTCGAGCGAGGCTAGCAGGAATGAGCAGTTCTTC. V usage is TRBV9 and J usage is TRBJ2-1; TRBD2 is a possible D gene (5 bases). The CDR3 length is 15 residues. The V gene's germline CDR1 is SGDLS and CDR2 YYNGEE. Trimming cost V 5 bases and J 7 bases, with 19 bases left between them.

The chain is built from TRBV29-1 and TRBJ2-7, with D unresolved. There are 11 residues in the CDR3. V lost 4 bases and J 3 bases, leaving 7 bases between the germline ends. Per the germline V gene, CDR1 is SQVTM and CDR2 is ANQGSEA. CDR3 in amino acids: CSVVRNYEQYF. The CDR3 DNA reads as TGCAGCGTTGTGAGAAACTACGAGCAGTACTTC.

The chain has TRBV27 and TRBJ2-7; unclear D gene. This CDR3 comprises 13 residues. V was shortened by 6 bases and J by 5 bases, with 14 bases between the two germline ends. Germline V gene data show CDR1 as MNHEY and CDR2 as SMNVEV (reference sequence). In DNA form, the CDR3 reads TGTGCCAGCAGCCCCCTAGTAGGGAACGAGCAGTACTTC. Translating it yields CASSPLVGNEQYF.

V is TRBV5-4 and J is TRBJ2-2; TRBD1 agrees at 9 bases. The V and J ends lost 4 bases and 7 bases, in that order; junction bases with no gene match: 8. Per germline, CDR1 SGHNT and CDR2 YYREEE (reference sequence). This CDR3 has 15 residues. The CDR3 coding sequence is TGTGCCAGCAGCCTCGGGACAGGGAATAACGGGGAGCTGTTTTTT. It specifies CASSLGTGNNGELFF.

This clone was counted a single time. This chain connects TRBV9 to TRBJ2-6; D remains ambiguous. V was pared by 4 bases and J by 6 bases, with 8 bases between. The CDR3 has 13 amino acids. CDR1 and CDR2 (germline): SGDLS, YYNGEE. The CDR3 protein is CASSPPTANVLTF. CDR3 nucleotide sequence: TGTGCCAGCAGCCCCCCCACGGCCAACGTCCTGACTTTC.